A single sample is the source of the 5 T cell receptor beta chains below, sequenced in a study of blood T cell repertoires in COVID-19. TCRdb's copy holds only in-frame clones and misses some; the assay was immunoSEQ multiplex PCR. Of approximately 230,000 clones in the sample, about 90% were seen once. Specimen: PBMCs or T cells enriched from blood (not recorded which). The source is a woman in her late teens or twenties who had recovered from COVID-19.

This rearrangement joins TRBV7-2 to TRBJ1-2; D perhaps matches TRBD1 (5 bases). Between the trimmed V and J ends, which lost 2 bases and 3 bases, there was a span of 13 bases. CDR1 is SGHTA, CDR2 FQGNSA, per germline. This CDR3 spans 15 amino acids. CDR3 residues: CASSLRSGGDYGYTF. DNA for the CDR3: TGTGCCAGCAGCTTACGATCCGGGGGGGACTATGGCTACACCTTC.

The chain is built from TRBV5-1 and TRBJ2-3; the match to TRBD2 covers 10 bases. V dropped 4 bases and J dropped 0; count of bases not matched to a gene: 2. The length of the CDR3 is 15 residues. Germline V gene lookup returns CDR1 SGHRS and CDR2 YFSETQ. The CDR3 region has the DNA TGCGCCAGCAGCCCGGGACTAGCGAGCACAGATACGCAGTATTTT. It codes for CASSPGLASTDTQYF.

In this sample, this clone turned up a few times. The rearrangement joins TRBV28 to TRBJ1-6, with 7 bases matching TRBD1. The CDR3 contains 19 residues. CDR1 and CDR2 from the germline V gene are MDHEN and SYDVKM. Trimming took 5 bases from V and 0 from J; bases not matched to a gene: 13. CDR3 sequence (DNA): TGTGCCAGCAGTGCATCTCCGGGACAGAGTAGCTCCTATAATTCACCCCTCCACTTT. This gives the protein CASSASPGQSSSYNSPLHF.

This clone was found once. This chain links TRBV20-1 with TRBJ1-6; tentatively, D is TRBD1 (6 bases). The CDR3 is 15 amino acids. The germline V and J ends were trimmed by 3 bases and 8 bases, with 17 bases remaining between them. Germline CDR1 DFQATT, CDR2 SNEGSKA (reference sequence). CDR3 residues: CSASFQGSRDSPLHF. In nucleotides, the CDR3 is TGCAGTGCTAGTTTCCAGGGGAGCCGGGATTCACCCCTCCACTTT.

The chain couples TRBV11-2 to TRBJ1-1; 8 positions agree with TRBD1. Trimming took 1 base from V and 3 from J; bases not matched to a gene: 4. In germline, CDR1 is SGHAT, CDR2 FQNNGV. The CDR3 runs 15 residues. Here the CDR3 DNA reads TGTGCCAGCAGCTTAGGGACAGGGCGGGACACTGAAGCTTTCTTT. The encoded protein is CASSLGTGRDTEAFF.